The 24 T cell receptor beta chains below come from one sample, sequenced in a study of blood T cell repertoires in COVID-19. The table came from immunoSEQ multiplex PCR; TCRdb's copy has only in-frame clones and leaves some out. Among some 200,000 clones, roughly 85% were seen once, and the ten largest hold 2.9%. The sequenced sample was peripheral blood. These receptors were collected from a man in his fifties or sixties who had recovered from COVID-19.

V and J are TRBV28 and TRBJ1-2; the D gene is possibly TRBD1 (5 bases). Trimming pared 6 bases from V and 0 bases from J, leaving 8 bases between. Germline V gene sequence: CDR1 MDHEN, CDR2 SYDVKM. The CDR3 spans 13 residues. CDR3 coding DNA: TGTGCCAGCAGCCTACAGGCTAACTATGGCTACACCTTC. Translation: CASSLQANYGYTF.

V and J are TRBV21-1 and TRBJ2-1; the table's D call, TRBD2, was not checked against the DNA. TRBV21-1 is labeled a pseudogene. This CDR3 has 15 residues. CDR3 protein: CASSKGGVPYNEQFF. In nucleotides, the CDR3 is TGTGCCAGCAGCAAAGGGGGGGTCCCCTACAATGAGCAGTTCTTC.

The genes are TRBV27 and TRBJ2-2, with 9 positions matching TRBD1. This CDR3 contains 15 residues. The V gene's germline CDR1 is MNHEY and CDR2 SMNVEV (reference sequence). Trimming removed 0 bases from V and 5 bases from J; junction bases left unmatched: 1. CDR3 sequence: CASSLSTGGTGELFF. The CDR3 DNA reads as TGTGCCAGCAGTTTATCGACAGGGGGTACCGGGGAGCTGTTTTTT.

This clone was detected only once. J is TRBJ1-4 and V is TRBV13, with 7 bases matching TRBD1. The germline V gene encodes CDR1 PRHDT and CDR2 FYEKMQ (reference sequence). The CDR3 runs to 16 residues. V shed 5 bases, J shed 4 bases, and the junction held 10 bases outside the gene matches. This CDR3 reads CASSPRGTASNEKLFF. DNA for the CDR3: TGTGCCAGCAGCCCGCGAGGGACAGCTAGTAATGAAAAACTGTTTTTT. Variable domain in full (rest from reference TRBV13 and TRBJ1-4): AAGVIQSPRHLIKEKRETATLKCYPIPRHDTVYWYQQGPGQDPQFLISFYEKMQSDKGSIPDRFSAQQFSDYHSELNMSSLELGDSALYFCASSPRGTASNEKLFFGSGTQLSVL.

The chain couples TRBV12-3 or TRBV12-4 to TRBJ1-4; 7 bases align to TRBD1. V trimming: 5 bases; J trimming: 8 bases; junction bases outside the gene matches: 5. The CDR3 has 13 residues. The CDR3 sequence: CASSQWTGEKLFF. The CDR3 bases are TGTGCCAGCAGTCAATGGACAGGAGAAAAACTGTTTTTT.

V gene TRBV9 combines with J gene TRBJ2-1; 9 bases agree with TRBD2. This CDR3 spans 16 amino acids. Germline values: CDR1 SGDLS, CDR2 YYNGEE. The J segment lost 0 bases and the V segment lost 3 bases, leaving 4 bases of the junction unmatched. The CDR3 nucleotides read TGTGCCAGCAGCGGCCTAGCGGGGAGCTCCTACAATGAGCAGTTCTTC. As protein: CASSGLAGSSYNEQFF.

The chain combines TRBV5-4 with TRBJ2-5; D perhaps matches TRBD1 (7 bases). Germline V gene data show CDR1 as SGHNT and CDR2 as YYREEE (reference sequence). Trimming cost V 1 base and J 6 bases, with 19 bases left between them. This CDR3 contains 16 residues. The CDR3 reads CASSLPWQGEVKTQYF. For the CDR3, the DNA is TGTGCCAGCAGCTTGCCGTGGCAGGGGGAGGTAAAGACCCAGTACTTC.

V is TRBV19 and J is TRBJ1-2; the D gene is possibly TRBD1 (5 bases). The V gene lost 5 bases and the J gene lost 4 bases, with 11 bases spanning the gap. CDR1 and CDR2 (germline): LNHDA, SQIVND (reference sequence). The CDR3 extends over 13 amino acids. The CDR3 spells CASSVGALYGYTF. The CDR3 DNA reads as TGTGCCAGTAGTGTAGGGGCACTCTATGGCTACACCTTC.

The chain uses TRBV28 and TRBJ1-2; D is possibly TRBD1 (6 bases). The ends were cut back, 6 bases at V and 8 bases at J, with 19 bases in the middle. Germline values: CDR1 MDHEN, CDR2 SYDVKM. The CDR3 consists of 14 residues. The CDR3 nucleotides are TGTGCCAGCAGCGGGACCCTCAGGGGTCCGGGCTACACCTTC. This sequence encodes CASSGTLRGPGYTF.

This clone was detected only once. The chain carries TRBV20-1 and TRBJ2-3, with 10 bases identical to TRBD2. V trimming: 3 bases; J trimming: 4 bases; junction bases outside the gene matches: 4. Germline loops: CDR1 DFQATT, CDR2 SNEGSKA (reference sequence). This CDR3 has 14 amino acids. The CDR3 reads CSASPLAGADTQYF. The CDR3 DNA sequence: TGCAGTGCTAGTCCGCTAGCGGGAGCAGATACGCAGTATTTT.

This chain connects TRBV2 to TRBJ2-7; weak D call: TRBD2 (6 bases). The CDR3 extends over 13 amino acids. From germline, CDR1 is SNHLY and CDR2 FYNNEI. Trimming took off 6 bases at V and 5 bases at J, with 14 bases between the two ends. CDR3 coding DNA: TGTGCCAGCAGCAGGGCGGGACCTAACGAGCAGTACTTC. Translation gives CASSRAGPNEQYF.

CDR3 loop: CASSGGDPLLHPNYGYTF. In DNA form, the CDR3 reads TGTGCCAGCAGTGGGGGGGATCCTCTCCTCCACCCTAACTATGGCTACACCTTC. The rearrangement links TRBV2 to TRBJ1-2, with D perhaps matching TRBD1 (5 bases). The CDR3 spans 18 residues. V was clipped by 4 bases and J by 0 bases, with 21 bases between them. Germline V gene sequence: CDR1 SNHLY, CDR2 FYNNEI. The variable domain in full, with the rest retrieved from reference TRBV2 and TRBJ1-2, is EPEVTQTPSHQVTQMGQEVILRCVPISNHLYFYWYRQILGQKVEFLVSFYNNEISEKSEIFDDQFSVERPDGSNFTLKIRSTKLEDSAMYFCASSGGDPLLHPNYGYTFGSGTRLTVV.

This chain joins TRBV5-4 and TRBJ2-5, with D possibly TRBD1 on 5 matching bases. This CDR3 contains 15 residues. Trimming took off 5 bases at V and 0 bases at J, with 14 bases between the two ends. CDR1 is SGHNT and CDR2 is YYREEE in the germline V gene (reference sequence). CDR3 sequence (DNA): TGTGCCAGCAGGAAACAGGATGGAAACCAAGAGACCCAGTACTTC. Residues: CASRKQDGNQETQYF.

This clone has just one count. The rearrangement joins TRBV27 to TRBJ1-4, with D possibly being TRBD1 (5 bases). CDR1 is MNHEY, CDR2 SMNVEV, per germline (reference sequence). V lost 0 bases and J lost 0, with 8 bases in between. The length of the CDR3 is 16 residues. The CDR3 nucleotides are TGTGCCAGCAGTTTATCGGGGCTTTCAACTAATGAAAAACTGTTTTTT. As protein: CASSLSGLSTNEKLFF.

The rearrangement links TRBV18 to TRBJ2-1, with 8 bases aligning to TRBD1. The V segment lost 2 bases and the J segment 7 bases; nucleotides outside the gene matches: 7. Germline V gene sequence: CDR1 KGHSH, CDR2 LQKENI. CDR3 length: 15 residues. The CDR3 region is CASSPGQGARNEQFF. As DNA, the CDR3 is TGTGCCAGCTCACCAGGGCAGGGGGCTCGGAATGAGCAGTTCTTC. Looking up the rest from reference TRBV18 and TRBJ2-1 gives the full variable domain: NAGVMQNPRHLVRRRGQEARLRCSPMKGHSHVYWYRQLPEEGLKFMVYLQKENIIDESGMPKERFSAEFPKEGPSILRIQQVVRGDSAAYFCASSPGQGARNEQFFGPGTRLTVL.

V gene TRBV30 combines with J gene TRBJ2-5; TRBD1 aligns across 7 bases. This CDR3 spans 13 amino acids. V gave up 5 bases and J gave up 2 bases; unmatched junction bases: 5. Per germline, CDR1 GTSNPN and CDR2 SVGIG (reference sequence). The CDR3 loop is CAWAGTVQETQYF. The DNA of the CDR3 is TGTGCCTGGGCCGGGACAGTTCAAGAGACCCAGTACTTC.

V gene TRBV6-6 combines with J gene TRBJ1-2; 9 nucleotides line up with TRBD1. The V segment lost 5 bases and the J segment 5 bases; nucleotides outside the gene matches: 15. Germline V gives CDR1 MNHNY, CDR2 SVGAGI (reference sequence). The CDR3 sequence is 17 residues long. The CDR3 nucleotides are TGTGCCAGCAGTCCTATCGGTGGACAGGGGTTACGATATGGCTACACCTTC. Translating it yields CASSPIGGQGLRYGYTF.

This clone was observed once. CDR3 loop: CASSTGLAGVYNEQFF. CDR3 nucleotides: TGTGCCAGCTCAACTGGACTAGCGGGTGTTTACAATGAGCAGTTCTTC. This chain uses TRBV18 with TRBJ2-1, with 11 nucleotides matching TRBD2. Trimming took 5 bases from V and 4 from J; bases not matched to a gene: 7. Per the germline V gene, CDR1 is KGHSH and CDR2 is LQKENI. The CDR3 sequence is 16 residues long.

This clone was counted once. CDR3 protein: CASTPQGPYTEAFF. The DNA of the CDR3 is TGTGCCAGTACCCCACAGGGGCCCTACACTGAAGCTTTCTTT. The genes are TRBV19 and TRBJ1-1; 7 nucleotides match TRBD1. The CDR3 is 14 amino acids. V was pared by 7 bases and J by 3 bases, with 8 bases of the junction left unmatched. Germline V CDR1 and CDR2: LNHDA, SQIVND (reference sequence).

The genes are TRBV3-1 (or the pseudogene TRBV3-2) and TRBJ2-1, with 14 bases that match TRBD2. The germline V gene has CDR1 LGHDT and CDR2 YNNKEL (reference sequence). After removal of 4 bases from V and 7 bases from J, the junction contained 6 bases not matched to a gene. CDR3 length: 16 amino acids. The CDR3: CASSRGTSGSLNEQFF. Written as DNA, the CDR3 is TGTGCCAGCAGCCGAGGGACTAGCGGGAGTTTGAATGAGCAGTTCTTC.

This rearrangement joins TRBV7-2 to TRBJ2-1; 7 nucleotides agree with TRBD1. CDR1 and CDR2 (germline): SGHTA, FQGNSA. The J segment lost 6 bases and the V segment lost 5 bases, leaving 10 bases of the junction unmatched. The CDR3 covers 15 residues. CDR3 DNA: TGTGCCAGCAGCCAACAGGGGCCTTCTCCCAATGAGCAGTTCTTC. As protein: CASSQQGPSPNEQFF.

The chain carries TRBV5-1 and TRBJ2-7, with TRBD1 as a possible D gene (5 bases). The CDR3 runs 15 residues. Germline V gene sequence: CDR1 SGHRS, CDR2 YFSETQ. The germline V and J ends were trimmed by 5 bases and 3 bases, with 18 bases remaining between them. CDR3 DNA sequence: TGCGCCAGCAGTCCCGCGTCAGGGCGCAACTACGAGCAGTACTTC. This sequence encodes CASSPASGRNYEQYF. Filled out from reference TRBV5-1 and TRBJ2-7, the complete variable domain reads KAGVTQTPRYLIKTRGQQVTLSCSPISGHRSVSWYQQTPGQGLQFLFEYFSETQRNKGNFPGRFSGRQFSNSRSEMNVSTLELGDSALYLCASSPASGRNYEQYFGPGTRLTVT.

The chain recombines TRBV18 with TRBJ2-1; D is undetermined. Germline V gene data show CDR1 as KGHSH and CDR2 as LQKENI. The germline V and J ends were trimmed by 3 bases and 0 bases, with 12 bases remaining between them. This CDR3 has 16 amino acids. For the CDR3, the DNA is TGTGCCAGCTCACCCCGCGGCGGTAGCTCCTACAATGAGCAGTTCTTC. Residues: CASSPRGGSSYNEQFF. Full variable domain (outside the CDR3, taken from reference TRBV18 and TRBJ2-1): NAGVMQNPRHLVRRRGQEARLRCSPMKGHSHVYWYRQLPEEGLKFMVYLQKENIIDESGMPKERFSAEFPKEGPSILRIQQVVRGDSAAYFCASSPRGGSSYNEQFFGPGTRLTVL.

This chain joins TRBV24-1 and TRBJ2-7, with TRBD2 matching over 7 bases. The V segment lost 3 bases and the J segment 2 bases; nucleotides outside the gene matches: 3. This CDR3 is 14 amino acids long. Looked up from germline, CDR1 is KGHDR and CDR2 is SFDVKD. In nucleotides, the CDR3 is TGTGCCACCAGTGATAACCGGGGGGCCTACGAGCAGTACTTC. It codes for CATSDNRGAYEQYF.